The T cell receptor (beta chain) under discussion was sequenced for a study of blood T cell repertoires in COVID-19. Across the study: Sites across the United States, Italy and Spain contributed samples from acute and convalescent COVID-19. Nucleic acid was either cDNA or gDNA, and it came from T cells, B-cell-depleted T cells, or PBMCs.

The germline V gene has CDR1 LNHDA and CDR2 SQIVND (reference sequence). Trimming removed 5 bases from V and 6 bases from J; junction bases left unmatched: 9. The CDR3 is 15 amino acids. In the authors' methods: Researchers report that nucleated cell counts were estimated from reference gene primer amplification. The protocol was immunoSEQ multiplex PCR, while the TCRdb copy is restricted to in-frame clones and leaves out a portion. V and J calls and clone size are as listed in that table; D and trimming were resolved from the DNA. The sample lists over 30,000 clones, approximately 82% occurring once.

Sequenced material: peripheral blood. This receptor was taken from a man older than 75 with active or convalescent COVID-19. V is TRBV19 and J is TRBJ2-7, with 11 bases fitting TRBD2. The DNA for the CDR3 is TGTGCCAGTAGTTTAACCGGGACTAGCGGCTCCGAGCAGTACTTC. Amino acid sequence: CASSLTGTSGSEQYF. Based on the CDR3 plus reference TRBV19 and TRBJ2-7, the full variable domain is DGGITQSPKYLFRKEGQNVTLSCEQNLNHDAMYWYRQDPGQGLRLIYYSQIVNDFQKGDIAEGYSVSREKKESFPLTVTSAQKNPTAFYLCASSLTGTSGSEQYFGPGTRLTVT.